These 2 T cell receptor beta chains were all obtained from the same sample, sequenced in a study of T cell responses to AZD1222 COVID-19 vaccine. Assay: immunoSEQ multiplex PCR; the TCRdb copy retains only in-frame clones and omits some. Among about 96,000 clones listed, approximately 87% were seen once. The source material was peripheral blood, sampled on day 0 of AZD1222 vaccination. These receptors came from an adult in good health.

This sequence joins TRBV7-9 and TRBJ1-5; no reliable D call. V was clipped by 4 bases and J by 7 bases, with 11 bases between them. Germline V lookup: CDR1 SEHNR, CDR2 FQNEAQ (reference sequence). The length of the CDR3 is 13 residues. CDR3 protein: CASSSEGRQPQHF. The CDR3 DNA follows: TGTGCCAGCAGCTCAGAGGGCCGACAGCCCCAGCATTTT.

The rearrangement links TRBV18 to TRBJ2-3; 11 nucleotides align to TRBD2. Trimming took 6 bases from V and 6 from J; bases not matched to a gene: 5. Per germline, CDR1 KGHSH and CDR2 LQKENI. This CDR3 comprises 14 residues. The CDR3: CASSPTSGSDTQYF. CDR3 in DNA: TGTGCCAGCTCCCCAACTAGCGGGAGTGATACGCAGTATTTT. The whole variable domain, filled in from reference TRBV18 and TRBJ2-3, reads NAGVMQNPRHLVRRRGQEARLRCSPMKGHSHVYWYRQLPEEGLKFMVYLQKENIIDESGMPKERFSAEFPKEGPSILRIQQVVRGDSAAYFCASSPTSGSDTQYFGPGTRLTVL.